This entry describes one TCR beta chain. The antigen remains unidentified. The sample comes from a study of cytotoxic CD8 clonotypes in ibrutinib-treated CLL. Study summary: After treatment lasting a median 12 months, range 6 to 36, response samples were collected. Overall study results and limits: Stable or contracted on treatment, public clonotypes were also uncommon. Elevated clonality accompanied ibrutinib response, with a return toward baseline values at progression.

This CDR3 is 15 amino acids long. The germline CDR1 and CDR2 sequences are ENHRY and SYGVKD. With 2 bases clipped from V and 3 bases from J, the junction kept 2 bases outside the gene matches. T cells were sequenced at a targeted depth of 1 in 200,000 to 1 in 1 million. Only in-frame clones appear in the TCRdb table, and some are missing; sequencing was by immunoSEQ multiplex PCR. The data contain roughly 220,000 clones, approximately 79% of them singletons. Sequences were derived from PBMCs, sampled after 12 months of ibrutinib treatment. This chain uses TRBV10-3 with TRBJ1-1; TRBD1 matches 11 bases. The TCR comes from a human donor with chronic lymphocytic leukemia. The CDR3 DNA follows: TGTGCCATCAGTGAGGGGACAGGGGGGGACACTGAAGCTTTCTTT. Its translation is CAISEGTGGDTEAFF.